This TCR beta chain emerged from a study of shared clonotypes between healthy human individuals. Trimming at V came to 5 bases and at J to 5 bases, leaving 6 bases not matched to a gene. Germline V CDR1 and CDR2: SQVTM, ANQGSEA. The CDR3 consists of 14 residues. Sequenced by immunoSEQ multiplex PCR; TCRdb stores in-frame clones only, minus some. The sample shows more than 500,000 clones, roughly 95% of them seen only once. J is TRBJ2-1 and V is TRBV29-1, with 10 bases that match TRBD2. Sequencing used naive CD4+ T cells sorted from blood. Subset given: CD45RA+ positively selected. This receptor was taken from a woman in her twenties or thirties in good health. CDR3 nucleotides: TGCAGCGTTCCCCCGGGACTAGCGAACAATGAGCAGTTCTTC. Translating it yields CSVPPGLANNEQFF.